This TCR beta chain was captured by sequencing in a study of identical twins. Overall study results and limits: Insertions were reduced in abundant cord blood beta clonotypes but not in memory repertoires. An excess of low generation probability was shown by twin-shared out-of-frame alpha sequences.

A note on this clonotype: Antigen specificity is unknown.

Addition of a universal primer site occurred through template switching, and cDNA carried unique molecular identifiers. TCRdb recomputed calls from the 5' RACE reads with MiXCR, one row per CDR3 protein. The sample shows around 1.7 million distinct CDR3 sequences, roughly a third of them seen only once. Germline V gene lookup returns CDR1 DFQATT and CDR2 SNEGSKA (reference sequence). The V gene lost 7 bases and the J gene lost 4 bases, with 11 bases spanning the gap. The CDR3 runs 11 residues. This TCR derives from a newborn girl in good health. Sequencing was done on a sample of cord blood. The chain recombines TRBV20-1 with TRBJ2-7; possible D gene TRBD1, 5 bases. CDR3 coding DNA: TGCAGTGTTACCCGACAGTACGAGCAGTACTTC. Its translation: CSVTRQYEQYF.